This TCR beta chain was obtained from a study of OX40 agonist ivuxolimab in advanced cancers. Study overall: Head and neck, renal cell, melanoma or hepatocellular carcinoma were the cancers that dose-escalation patients had.

CDR1 SEHNR and CDR2 FQNEAQ come from the germline V gene (reference sequence). V was trimmed by 0 bases and J by 2 bases, leaving 10 bases between them. There are 15 residues in the CDR3. The count of this clone is one. No antigen is known for it. Sequencing used immunoSEQ multiplex PCR; TCRdb keeps in-frame clones, though not all of them. The sample lists over 50,000 clones, roughly 80% occurring once. Study findings and constraints: Individuals who were partial responders at 0.1-3.0 mg/kg had clonal expansion that ranked among the lowest.

Anyone with autoimmune disease history or systemic immunosuppression was excluded. The chain carries TRBV7-9 and TRBJ1-2, with a possible D match to TRBD1 (5 bases). This clonotype was obtained from an adult with an advanced solid tumor such as melanoma, head and neck, liver or kidney cancer. Material: CD4+ or CD8+ T cells sorted from blood, obtained in a trial of the OX40 agonist ivuxolimab. CDR3 in amino acids: CASSLARGGNYGYTF. CDR3 coding DNA: TGTGCCAGCAGCTTAGCGCGGGGGGGAAACTATGGCTACACCTTC.